The rows below give T cell receptor beta chains drawn from one sample of a study of T cell repertoires in cytomegalovirus infection. One entry per CDR3 protein results from TCRdb running MiXCR on the reads. This table has 250,000 to 300,000 distinct CDR3 sequences, about a quarter appearing once. Sequencing was carried out using PBMCs. The receptor set was obtained from a human donor in good health (CMV status not recorded). Some clones in this sample may be carry-over from other donors' samples. The CDR3 runs from the conserved cysteine through the conserved F or W. The D gene is left open where the match is weak. A clone size is listed for some rows: how often the clone was seen (once, few, many), or a class if it is expanded.

DNA: TGTGCCAGCAGAGACAGAATTGATCAGCCCCAGCATTTT
CDR3: CASRDRIDQPQHF
V: TRBV6-2/TRBV6-3
D: NA
J: TRBJ1-5
size: few

DNA: TGTGCCATCAGTGAGCGCGAGGGACTTGGGGGAGAGACCCAGTACTTC
CDR3: CAISEREGLGGETQYF
V: TRBV10-3
D: NA
J: TRBJ2-5
size: few

DNA: TGTGCCAGCAGTTTAGAGGGACAACACTACAATGAGCAGTTCTTC
CDR3: CASSLEGQHYNEQFF
V: TRBV27
D: NA
J: TRBJ2-1
size: few

DNA: TGTGCCAGCGGGGGGGGCTACACCTTC
CDR3: CASGGGYTF
V: TRBV2
D: NA
J: TRBJ1-2
size: many

DNA: TGCAGCGTTGAAGGGGACGTGGCCGCGGAACTACAAGAGACCCAGTACTTC
CDR3: CSVEGDVAAELQETQYF
V: TRBV29-1
D: NA
J: TRBJ2-5
size: few

DNA: TGCAGTGCTTATAGACCCGAGGGCAGCTACGAGCAGTACTTC
CDR3: CSAYRPEGSYEQYF
V: TRBV20-1
D: NA
J: TRBJ2-7
size: many

DNA: TGTGCCAGCAGCTTAGTTTCCGGACGGGTCGAGCAGTACTTC
CDR3: CASSLVSGRVEQYF
V: TRBV7-9
D: NA
J: TRBJ2-7
size: NA

DNA: TGCAGCGCTAGAGAGGTGGCAGGGGGCTTCTCTGGAAACACCATATATTTT
CDR3: CSAREVAGGFSGNTIYF
V: TRBV29-1
D: TRBD1
J: TRBJ1-3
size: NA

DNA: TGTGCCAGCAGTCTGATCCGGACTAGCGGGACCCTAGCCAAAAACATTCAGTACTTC
CDR3: CASSLIRTSGTLAKNIQYF
V: TRBV12-3/TRBV12-4
D: TRBD2
J: TRBJ2-4
size: few

DNA: TGTGCCAGCAGACCTGGGGGACAGGGGTCAGATACGCAGTATTTT
CDR3: CASRPGGQGSDTQYF
V: TRBV7-2
D: TRBD1
J: TRBJ2-3
size: NA

DNA: TGCGCCAGCAGCCAAGATTCTCCAGATACGCAGTATTTT
CDR3: CASSQDSPDTQYF
V: TRBV4-1
D: NA
J: TRBJ2-3
size: NA

DNA: TGTGCCAGTAGTACAACCGGGACACCTGATAATGAGCAGTTCTTC
CDR3: CASSTTGTPDNEQFF
V: TRBV19
D: NA
J: TRBJ2-1
size: NA

DNA: TGTGCCAGCAGTTTGGCGGGACCGAGATCTGGAAACACCATATATTTT
CDR3: CASSLAGPRSGNTIYF
V: TRBV28
D: NA
J: TRBJ1-3
size: few

DNA: TGCAGTGCTTTCCGTACGGGCACAGATACGCAGTATTTT
CDR3: CSAFRTGTDTQYF
V: TRBV20-1
D: NA
J: TRBJ2-3
size: few